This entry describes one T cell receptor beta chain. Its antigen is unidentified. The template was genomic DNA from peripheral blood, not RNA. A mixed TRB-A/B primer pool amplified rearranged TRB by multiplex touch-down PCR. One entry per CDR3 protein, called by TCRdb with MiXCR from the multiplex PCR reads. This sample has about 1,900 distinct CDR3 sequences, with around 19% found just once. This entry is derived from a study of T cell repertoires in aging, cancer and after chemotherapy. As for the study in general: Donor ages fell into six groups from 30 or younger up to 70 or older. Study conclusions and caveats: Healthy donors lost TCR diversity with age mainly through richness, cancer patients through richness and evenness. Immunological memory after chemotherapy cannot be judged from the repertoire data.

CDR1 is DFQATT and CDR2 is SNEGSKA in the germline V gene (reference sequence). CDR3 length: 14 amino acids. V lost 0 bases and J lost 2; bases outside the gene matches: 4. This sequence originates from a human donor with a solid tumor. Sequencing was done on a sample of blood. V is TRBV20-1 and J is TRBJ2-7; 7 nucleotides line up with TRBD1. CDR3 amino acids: CSARDRGWAYEQYF. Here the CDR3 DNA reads TGCAGTGCTAGAGACAGGGGGTGGGCCTACGAGCAGTACTTC.